These 12 T cell receptor beta chains share one sample of origin, sequenced in a study of blood T cell repertoires in COVID-19. Sequencing used immunoSEQ multiplex PCR; TCRdb keeps in-frame clones, though not all of them. The top ten hold around 4.2% of the sample, which has 300,000 to 350,000 clones, approximately 83% seen once. The sample was PBMCs or T cells enriched from blood (not recorded which). These TCRs come from a woman in her forties with acute COVID-19.

The count of this clone is one. This chain joins TRBV27 and TRBJ2-1; 11 bases fit TRBD1. V shed 6 bases, J shed 4 bases, and the junction held 5 bases outside the gene matches. The germline V gene has CDR1 MNHEY and CDR2 SMNVEV (reference sequence). The CDR3 contains 15 residues. CDR3 DNA sequence: TGTGCCAGCAGCCGGGGACAGGGGGGTTACAATGAGCAGTTCTTC. Protein: CASSRGQGGYNEQFF.

J is TRBJ1-4 and V is TRBV18, with D tentatively TRBD1 (5 bases). CDR3 length: 14 amino acids. Trimming left V 9 bases short and J 7 bases short, with 18 bases between. Germline values: CDR1 KGHSH, CDR2 LQKENI. For the CDR3, the DNA is TGTGCCAGTAACACTCAGGGTTCTTCTGAAAAACTGTTTTTT. Its protein is CASNTQGSSEKLFF.

The J gene is TRBJ2-6, the V gene TRBV10-1, with D possibly being TRBD1 (5 bases). V was shortened by 4 bases and J by 0 bases, with 19 bases between the two germline ends. The CDR3 covers 19 residues. In germline, CDR1 is WNHNN, CDR2 SYGVQD (reference sequence). CDR3 protein: CASSAIEKGRSSGANVLTF. The CDR3 DNA reads TGCGCCAGCAGTGCTATTGAGAAGGGGCGAAGCTCTGGGGCCAACGTCCTGACTTTC.

In its sample, this clone was seen a few times. V and J are TRBV7-2 and TRBJ1-5; 8 bases agree with TRBD1. Per germline, CDR1 SGHTA and CDR2 FQGNSA. The CDR3 sequence is 15 residues long. J was trimmed by 0 bases and V by 4 bases; bases with no gene match: 2. The CDR3 sequence: CASSSGQDSNQPQHF. The CDR3 region has the DNA TGTGCCAGCAGCTCGGGACAGGATAGCAATCAGCCCCAGCATTTT.

This clone has only a few counts. The rearrangement uses TRBV4-1 and TRBJ1-3; 9 positions agree with TRBD1. The junction had 6 bases not matched to a gene; V was cut back by 2 bases and J by 4 bases. Germline CDR1 and CDR2: MGHRA and YSYEKL. The CDR3 totals 16 residues. The CDR3 reads CASSQPDRGFGNTIYF. CDR3 nucleotides: TGCGCCAGCAGCCAACCGGACAGGGGATTCGGAAACACCATATATTTT.

This sequence joins TRBV4-3 and TRBJ2-3; D may be TRBD2 (6 bases). The germline CDR1 and CDR2 sequences are LGHNA and YSLEER. The CDR3 is made up of 13 amino acids. Trimming shortened V by 4 bases and J by 5 bases, and 10 bases separated the two germline ends. The CDR3 DNA reads as TGCGCCAGCAGCCTGACCGGGGGAGATACGCAGTATTTT. Translated, it gives CASSLTGGDTQYF.

V and J are TRBV7-6 and TRBJ2-7; TRBD1 matches 7 bases. This CDR3 has 14 amino acids. With 5 bases clipped from V and 0 bases from J, the junction kept 4 bases outside the gene matches. Germline CDR1 is SGHVS and CDR2 is FNYEAQ. CDR3 residues: CASSVGDSSYEQYF. DNA for the CDR3: TGTGCCAGCAGCGTTGGGGACAGCTCCTACGAGCAGTACTTC.

The V gene is TRBV19, the J gene TRBJ2-4, with 8 bases aligning to TRBD2. Germline CDR1 LNHDA, CDR2 SQIVND (reference sequence). The CDR3 spans 17 residues. V lost 1 base, J lost 0 bases, and 5 bases stayed unmatched. The CDR3 DNA sequence: TGTGCCAGTAGTATAGCGGGGGGGCTACGAGCCAAAAACATTCAGTACTTC. It specifies CASSIAGGLRAKNIQYF.

The rearrangement uses TRBV7-6 and TRBJ1-1; D is perhaps TRBD1 (5 bases). This CDR3 spans 18 amino acids. V was pared by 5 bases and J by 0 bases, with 22 bases between. Germline CDR1 and CDR2: SGHVS and FNYEAQ. Here the CDR3 DNA reads TGTGCCAGCAGCCGACGGCGGGGGGATTACCACTTGAACACTGAAGCTTTCTTT. It is translated as CASSRRRGDYHLNTEAFF.

CDR3 in amino acids: CASSYSSGGTDEQYF. For the CDR3, the DNA is TGTGCCAGCAGTTACTCGTCCGGGGGAACCGACGAGCAGTACTTC. This chain joins TRBV6-5 and TRBJ2-7, with a tentative D call TRBD2 (6 bases). V gave up 0 bases and J gave up 5 bases, with 14 bases separating them. The CDR3 consists of 15 residues. From germline, CDR1 is MNHEY and CDR2 SVGAGI.

The chain has TRBV4-3 and TRBJ2-3, with D hard to call. The CDR3 extends over 16 amino acids. V was clipped by 1 base and J by 0 bases, with 11 bases between them. The germline gives CDR1 LGHNA, CDR2 YSLEER. The CDR3 loop reads CASSQVPGSSTDTQYF. The CDR3 DNA sequence: TGCGCCAGCAGCCAAGTTCCCGGTTCTAGCACAGATACGCAGTATTTT.

This clone was detected only a few times. The rearrangement uses TRBV7-3 and TRBJ1-2, with D tentatively TRBD1 (5 bases). This CDR3 has 13 amino acids. CDR1 SGHTA and CDR2 FQGTGA come from the germline V gene. Trimming cost V 5 bases and J 3 bases, with 10 bases left between them. CDR3: CASSQAGYYGYTF. DNA of the CDR3: TGTGCCAGCAGCCAAGCAGGGTACTATGGCTACACCTTC.